These T cell receptor beta chains were read from a single sample in a study of blood T cell repertoires in COVID-19. Profiled with immunoSEQ multiplex PCR; TCRdb holds only in-frame clones, not every one. Here the sample spans some 200,000 clones, roughly 85% being singletons. The specimen sequenced was peripheral blood. Receptor source: a man between 60 and 70 years old with active or convalescent COVID-19. CDR3s include the opening cysteine and the closing phenylalanine or tryptophan. The order of the fields is D gene, V gene, clone size, J gene, CDR3 protein, CDR3 DNA. D genes are given only for firm matches. Not all rows give a size; the values are once, few, many and, for expanded clones, a class.

TRBD1	TRBV7-6	NA	TRBJ2-2	CASSTGQGRGGELFF	TGTGCCAGCAGCACTGGACAGGGCCGGGGCGGGGAGCTGTTTTTT
NA	TRBV14	NA	TRBJ1-1	CASSQDVRANTEAFF	TGTGCCAGCAGCCAAGACGTCAGGGCCAACACTGAAGCTTTCTTT
NA	TRBV5-6	NA	TRBJ1-1	CASSQITGLHTEAFF	TGTGCCAGCAGCCAGATCACAGGGTTGCACACTGAAGCTTTCTTT
NA	TRBV30	NA	TRBJ1-2	CAWKRGGSGGYTF	TGTGCCTGGAAAAGAGGGGGATCAGGTGGCTACACCTTC
NA	TRBV12-3/TRBV12-4	NA	TRBJ1-1	CASSYRQNTEAFF	TGTGCCAGCAGCTACCGACAGAACACTGAAGCTTTCTTT
NA	TRBV12-3/TRBV12-4	NA	TRBJ1-1	CASSLDRARAFF	TGTGCCAGCAGTTTAGACAGGGCGCGGGCTTTCTTT
NA	TRBV2	NA	TRBJ1-5	CASSAEVAQPQHF	TGTGCCAGCTCAGCGGAGGTCGCTCAGCCCCAGCATTTT
TRBD1	TRBV24-1	once	TRBJ2-3	CATSGGQGGTDTQYF	TGTGCCACCAGTGGCGGACAGGGCGGCACAGATACGCAGTATTTT
NA	TRBV5-5	NA	TRBJ2-7	CASSLAPGAPEQYF	TGTGCCAGCAGCTTGGCTCCAGGGGCCCCAGAGCAGTACTTC
TRBD1	TRBV10-3	NA	TRBJ2-7	CAINPGQGSYEQYF	TGTGCCATCAACCCGGGACAGGGGTCCTACGAGCAGTACTTC
TRBD2	TRBV5-5	NA	TRBJ2-5	CASSSGGRETQYF	TGTGCCAGCAGCTCGGGGGGGAGAGAGACCCAGTACTTC
NA	TRBV18	NA	TRBJ1-2	CASSPFELDGYTF	TGTGCCAGCTCACCCTTCGAACTGGATGGCTACACCTTC
NA	TRBV29-1	NA	TRBJ2-2	CSVLQGNTGELFF	TGCAGCGTTCTACAGGGGAACACCGGGGAGCTGTTTTTT
NA	TRBV6-5	once	TRBJ1-2	CASSYGRELDYTF	TGTGCCAGCAGTTACGGCAGGGAATTAGACTACACCTTC
TRBD1	TRBV2	NA	TRBJ2-1	CASSVNRGRNEQFF	TGTGCCAGCAGCGTCAACAGGGGGCGCAATGAGCAGTTCTTC
NA	TRBV27	NA	TRBJ2-1	CASSLRGYYNEQFF	TGTGCCAGCAGTTTAAGGGGGTACTACAATGAGCAGTTCTTC
NA	TRBV9	NA	TRBJ2-3	CASSVAQYGTDTQYF	TGTGCCAGCAGCGTAGCTCAGTACGGGACAGATACGCAGTATTTT
TRBD1	TRBV4-1	NA	TRBJ1-3	CASSQRTGIMTGNTIYF	TGCGCCAGCAGCCAACGGACAGGGATAATGACTGGAAACACCATATATTTT
TRBD1	TRBV18	NA	TRBJ1-6	CASSPTGGKNSPLHF	TGTGCCAGCTCTCCGACAGGGGGGAAGAATTCACCCCTCCACTTT